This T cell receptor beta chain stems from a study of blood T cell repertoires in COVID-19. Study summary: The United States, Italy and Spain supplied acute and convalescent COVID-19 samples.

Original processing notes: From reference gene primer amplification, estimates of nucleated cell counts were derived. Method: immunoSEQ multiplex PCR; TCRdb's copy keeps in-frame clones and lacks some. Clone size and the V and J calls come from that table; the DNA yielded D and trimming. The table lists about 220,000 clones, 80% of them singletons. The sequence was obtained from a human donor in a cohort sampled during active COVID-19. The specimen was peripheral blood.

CDR3 bases: TGTGCCACCAGTGATCGAGCCGGGACTAGCGGGACCAGGGGGTCCTACAATGAGCAGTTCTTC. Translating it yields CATSDRAGTSGTRGSYNEQFF. The chain combines TRBV24-1 with TRBJ2-1; 13 bases line up with TRBD2. The CDR3 has 21 residues. The germline V gene encodes CDR1 KGHDR and CDR2 SFDVKD. V was clipped by 3 bases and J by 1 base; unmatched bases: 14.